This T cell receptor (beta chain) was observed in a study of blood T cell repertoires in COVID-19. Study-level information: The analysed material was cDNA or gDNA that came from T cells, B-cell-depleted T cells, or PBMCs.

TCRdb's copy holds only in-frame clones and misses some; the assay was immunoSEQ multiplex PCR. The repertoire holds 200,000 or so clones, around 90% seen once, with roughly a tenth in the top ten. Participants, roughly 18 to 90 years old, spanned under 25 US areas. Donors in Cohort 3 counted as recovered after two negative PCRs, clearance, or symptom resolution. Trimming removed 5 bases from V and 2 bases from J; junction bases left unmatched: 7. Germline values: CDR1 MDHEN, CDR2 SYDVKM. The CDR3 is 17 residues long. The genes are TRBV28 and TRBJ2-5; 14 positions match TRBD2. The origin of this receptor is a man aged 25 to 45 who had recovered from COVID-19. Sequencing used PBMCs or T cells enriched from blood (not recorded which). The CDR3 coding sequence is TGTGCCAGCAGTCCGGGACTAGCGGGAGTATTTCAAGAGACCCAGTACTTC. It translates to CASSPGLAGVFQETQYF.